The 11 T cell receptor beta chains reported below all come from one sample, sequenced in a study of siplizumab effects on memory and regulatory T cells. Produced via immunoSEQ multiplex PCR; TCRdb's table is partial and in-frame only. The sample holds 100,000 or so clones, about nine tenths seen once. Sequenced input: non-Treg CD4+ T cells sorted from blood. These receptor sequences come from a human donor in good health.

CDR3 bases: TGTGCCAGCAGTCCCGTGGACAGACTCTACAATGAGCAGTTCTTC. Translation gives CASSPVDRLYNEQFF. This chain uses TRBV6-6 with TRBJ2-1; possible D gene TRBD1, 6 bases. The germline gives CDR1 MNHNY, CDR2 SVGAGI (reference sequence). The CDR3 contains 15 residues. Trimming pared 5 bases from V and 3 bases from J, leaving 14 bases between.

CDR3 amino acids: CASSLGQKETQYF. CDR3 coding DNA: TGCGCCAGCAGCTTGGGTCAGAAAGAGACCCAGTACTTC. This chain uses TRBV5-1 with TRBJ2-5; no clear D. V was shortened by 0 bases and J by 3 bases, with 6 bases between the two germline ends. The CDR3 sequence is 13 residues long. Per the germline V gene, CDR1 is SGHRS and CDR2 is YFSETQ.

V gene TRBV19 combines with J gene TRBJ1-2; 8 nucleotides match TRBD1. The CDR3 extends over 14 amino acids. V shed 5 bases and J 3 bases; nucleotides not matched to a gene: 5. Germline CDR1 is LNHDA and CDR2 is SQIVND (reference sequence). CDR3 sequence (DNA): TGTGCCAGTAGTCGAGGACAGGGAGACTATGGCTACACCTTC. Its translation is CASSRGQGDYGYTF.

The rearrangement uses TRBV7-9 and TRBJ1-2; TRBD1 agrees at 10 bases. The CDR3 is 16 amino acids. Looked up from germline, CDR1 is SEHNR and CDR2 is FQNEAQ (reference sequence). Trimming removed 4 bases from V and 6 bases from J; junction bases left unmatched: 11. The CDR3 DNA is TGTGCCAGCAGCTCCCTGCCCGGACAGGGGGTAAATGGCTACACCTTC. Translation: CASSSLPGQGVNGYTF.

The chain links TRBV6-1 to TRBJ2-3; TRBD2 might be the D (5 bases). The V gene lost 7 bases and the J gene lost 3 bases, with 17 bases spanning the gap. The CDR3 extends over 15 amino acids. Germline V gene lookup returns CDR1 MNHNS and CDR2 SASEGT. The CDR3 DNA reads TGTGCCAGCATAATTACGGGGTTAAGGACAGATACGCAGTATTTT. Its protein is CASIITGLRTDTQYF.

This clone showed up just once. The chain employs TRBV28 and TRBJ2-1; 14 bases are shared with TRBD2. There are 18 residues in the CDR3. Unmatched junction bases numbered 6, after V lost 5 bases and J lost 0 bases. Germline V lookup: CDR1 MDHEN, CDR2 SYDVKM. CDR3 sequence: CASSPRLAGGSSYNEQFF. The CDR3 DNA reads TGTGCCAGCAGTCCCAGACTAGCGGGAGGGAGCTCCTACAATGAGCAGTTCTTC.

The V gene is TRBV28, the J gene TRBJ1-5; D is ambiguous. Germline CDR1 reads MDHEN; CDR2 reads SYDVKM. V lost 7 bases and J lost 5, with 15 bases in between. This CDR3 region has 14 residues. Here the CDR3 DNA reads TGTGCCAGCACCCTCCAAGGAGGCCATCAGCCCCAGCATTTT. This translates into CASTLQGGHQPQHF.

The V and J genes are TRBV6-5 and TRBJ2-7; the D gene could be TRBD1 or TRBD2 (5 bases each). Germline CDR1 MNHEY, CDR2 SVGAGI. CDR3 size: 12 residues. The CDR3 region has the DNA TGTGGAGTAGGGCAGGGACGGTACGAGCAGTACTTC. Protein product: CGVGQGRYEQYF.

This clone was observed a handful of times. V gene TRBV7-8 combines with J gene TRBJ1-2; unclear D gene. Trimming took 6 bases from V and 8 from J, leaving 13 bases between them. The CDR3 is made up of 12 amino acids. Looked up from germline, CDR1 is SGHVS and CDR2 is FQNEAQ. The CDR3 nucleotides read TGTGCCAGCAGGGGCCAGTCGGCGGGCTACACCTTC. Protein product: CASRGQSAGYTF.

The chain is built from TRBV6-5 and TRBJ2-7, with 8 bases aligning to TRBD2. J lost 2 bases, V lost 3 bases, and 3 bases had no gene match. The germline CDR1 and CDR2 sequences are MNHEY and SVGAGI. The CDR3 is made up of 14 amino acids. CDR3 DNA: TGTGCCAGCAGTTATGGGACTAGACCCTACGAGCAGTACTTC. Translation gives CASSYGTRPYEQYF.

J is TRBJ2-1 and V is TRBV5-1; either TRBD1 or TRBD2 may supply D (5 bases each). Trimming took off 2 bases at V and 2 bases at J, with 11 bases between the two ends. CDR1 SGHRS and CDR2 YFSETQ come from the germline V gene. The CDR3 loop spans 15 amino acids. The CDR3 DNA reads TGCGCCAGCAGCTTCCGGGGCATCGCCTACAATGAGCAGTTCTTC. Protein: CASSFRGIAYNEQFF.